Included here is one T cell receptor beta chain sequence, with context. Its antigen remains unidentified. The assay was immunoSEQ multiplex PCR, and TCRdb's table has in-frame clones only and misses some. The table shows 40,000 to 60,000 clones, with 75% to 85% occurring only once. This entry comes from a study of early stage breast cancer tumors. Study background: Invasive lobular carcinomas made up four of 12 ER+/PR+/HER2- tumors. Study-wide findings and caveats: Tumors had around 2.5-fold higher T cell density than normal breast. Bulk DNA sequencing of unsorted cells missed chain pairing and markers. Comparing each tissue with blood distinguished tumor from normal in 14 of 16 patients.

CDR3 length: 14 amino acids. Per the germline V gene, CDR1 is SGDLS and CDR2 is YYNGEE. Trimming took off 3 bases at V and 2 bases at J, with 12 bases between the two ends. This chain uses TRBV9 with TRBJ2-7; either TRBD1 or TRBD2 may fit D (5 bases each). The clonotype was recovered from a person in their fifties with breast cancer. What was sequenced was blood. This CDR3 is CASSAGTDPYEQYF. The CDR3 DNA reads TGTGCCAGCAGCGCGGGGACGGATCCCTACGAGCAGTACTTC. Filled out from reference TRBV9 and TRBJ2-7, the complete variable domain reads DSGVTQTPKHLITATGQRVTLRCSPRSGDLSVYWYQQSLDQGLQFLIQYYNGEERAKGNILERFSAQQFPDLHSELNLSSLELGDSALYFCASSAGTDPYEQYFGPGTRLTVT.